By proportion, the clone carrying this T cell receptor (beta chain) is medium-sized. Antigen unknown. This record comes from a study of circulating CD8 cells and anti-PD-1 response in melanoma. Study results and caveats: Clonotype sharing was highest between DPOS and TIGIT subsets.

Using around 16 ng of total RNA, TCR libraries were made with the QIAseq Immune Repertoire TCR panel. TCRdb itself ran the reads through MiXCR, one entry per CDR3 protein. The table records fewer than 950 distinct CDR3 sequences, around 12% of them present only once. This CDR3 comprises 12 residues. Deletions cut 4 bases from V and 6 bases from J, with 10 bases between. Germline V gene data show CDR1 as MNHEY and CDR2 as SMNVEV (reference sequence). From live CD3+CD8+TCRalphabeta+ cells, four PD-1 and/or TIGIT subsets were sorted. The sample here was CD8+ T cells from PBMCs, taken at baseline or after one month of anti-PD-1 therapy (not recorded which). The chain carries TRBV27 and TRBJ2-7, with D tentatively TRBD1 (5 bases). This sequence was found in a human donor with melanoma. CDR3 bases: TGTGCCAGCAGTTCAGGGCCCGGCGAGCAGTACTTC. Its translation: CASSSGPGEQYF.